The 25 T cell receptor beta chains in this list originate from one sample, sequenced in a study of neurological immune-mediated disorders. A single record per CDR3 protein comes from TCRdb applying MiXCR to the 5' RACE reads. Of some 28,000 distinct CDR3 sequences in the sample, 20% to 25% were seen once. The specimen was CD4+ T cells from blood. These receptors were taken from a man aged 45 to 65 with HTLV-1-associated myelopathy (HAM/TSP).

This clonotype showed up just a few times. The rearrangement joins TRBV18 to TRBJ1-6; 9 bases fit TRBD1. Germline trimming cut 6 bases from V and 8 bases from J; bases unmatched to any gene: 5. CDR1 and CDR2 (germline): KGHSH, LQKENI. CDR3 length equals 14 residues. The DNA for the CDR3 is TGTGCCAGCTCCGCCGACAGGGGGGATTCACCCCTCCACTTT. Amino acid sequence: CASSADRGDSPLHF.

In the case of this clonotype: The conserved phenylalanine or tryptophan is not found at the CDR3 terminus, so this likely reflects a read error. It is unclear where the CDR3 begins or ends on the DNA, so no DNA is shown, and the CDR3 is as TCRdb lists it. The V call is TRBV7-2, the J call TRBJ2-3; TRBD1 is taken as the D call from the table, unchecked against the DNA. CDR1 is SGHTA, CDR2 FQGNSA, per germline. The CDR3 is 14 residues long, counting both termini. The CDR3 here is CASSQTGVEQYFGP.

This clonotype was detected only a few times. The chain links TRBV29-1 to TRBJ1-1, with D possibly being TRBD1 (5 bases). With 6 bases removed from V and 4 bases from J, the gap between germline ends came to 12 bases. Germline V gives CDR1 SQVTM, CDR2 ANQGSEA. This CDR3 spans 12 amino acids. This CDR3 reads CSVGGWGTEAFF. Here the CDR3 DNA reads TGCAGCGTGGGGGGTTGGGGCACTGAAGCTTTCTTT.

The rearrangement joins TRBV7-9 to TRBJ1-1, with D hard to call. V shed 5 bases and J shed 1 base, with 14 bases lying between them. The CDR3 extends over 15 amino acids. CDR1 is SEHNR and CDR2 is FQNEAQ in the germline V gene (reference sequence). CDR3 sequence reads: CASSPLTYGNTEAFF. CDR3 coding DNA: TGTGCCAGCAGCCCCTTAACCTACGGGAACACTGAAGCTTTCTTT.

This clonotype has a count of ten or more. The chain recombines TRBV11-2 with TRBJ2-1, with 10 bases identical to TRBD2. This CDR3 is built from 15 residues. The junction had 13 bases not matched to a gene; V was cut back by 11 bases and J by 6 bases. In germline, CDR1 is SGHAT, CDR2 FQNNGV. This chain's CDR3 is CASIRAGGIVNEQFF. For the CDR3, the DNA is TGTGCCTCCATTCGAGCGGGGGGGATTGTCAATGAGCAGTTCTTC.

The CDR3 nucleotides read TGTGCCAGCAGTTACGGAGGGAGGGGGGCCTCAGATACGCAGTATTTT. This sequence encodes CASSYGGRGASDTQYF. The chain uses TRBV6-5 and TRBJ2-3; D may be TRBD2 (7 bases). The CDR3 totals 16 residues. V lost 2 bases, J lost 4 bases, and 16 bases lay in between. Germline V CDR1 and CDR2: MNHEY, SVGAGI.

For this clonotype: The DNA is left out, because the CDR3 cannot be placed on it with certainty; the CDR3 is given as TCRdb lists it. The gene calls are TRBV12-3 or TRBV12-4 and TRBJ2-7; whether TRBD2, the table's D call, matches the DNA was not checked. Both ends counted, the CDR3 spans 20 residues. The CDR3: CASSFYICSASPGLAYEQYF.

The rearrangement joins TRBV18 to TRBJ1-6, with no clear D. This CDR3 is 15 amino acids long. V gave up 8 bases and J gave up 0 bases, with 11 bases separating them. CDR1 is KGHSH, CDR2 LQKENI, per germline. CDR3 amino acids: CASAKPSSYNSPLHF. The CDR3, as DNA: TGTGCCAGCGCTAAACCGAGCTCCTATAATTCACCCCTCCACTTT.

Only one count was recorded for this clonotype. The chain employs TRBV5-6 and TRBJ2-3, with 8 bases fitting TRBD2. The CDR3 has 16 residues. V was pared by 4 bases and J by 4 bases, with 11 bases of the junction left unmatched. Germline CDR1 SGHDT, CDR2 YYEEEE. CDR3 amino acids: CASSGFSGVSADTQYF. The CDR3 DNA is TGTGCCAGCAGCGGCTTTAGCGGGGTCAGCGCAGATACGCAGTATTTT.

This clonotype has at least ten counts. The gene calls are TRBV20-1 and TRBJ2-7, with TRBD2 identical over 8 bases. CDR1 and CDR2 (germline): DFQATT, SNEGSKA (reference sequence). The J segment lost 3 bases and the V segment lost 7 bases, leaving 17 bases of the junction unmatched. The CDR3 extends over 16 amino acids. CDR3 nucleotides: TGCAGTGTCACCGCACGGGGGGGGGCCGGGCTCTACGAGCAGTACTTC. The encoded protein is CSVTARGGAGLYEQYF.

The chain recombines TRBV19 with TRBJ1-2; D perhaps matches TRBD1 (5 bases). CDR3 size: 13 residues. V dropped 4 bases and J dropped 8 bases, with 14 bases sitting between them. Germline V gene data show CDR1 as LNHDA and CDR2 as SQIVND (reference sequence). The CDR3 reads CASSRNGRGGYTF. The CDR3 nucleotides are TGTGCCAGTAGTAGAAACGGTCGGGGGGGCTACACCTTC.

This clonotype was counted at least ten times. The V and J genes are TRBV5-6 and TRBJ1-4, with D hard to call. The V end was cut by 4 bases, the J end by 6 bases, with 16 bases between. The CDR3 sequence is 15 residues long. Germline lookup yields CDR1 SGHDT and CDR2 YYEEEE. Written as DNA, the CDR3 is TGTGCCAGCAGCAAATCTACGACGAGAGATGAAAAACTGTTTTTT. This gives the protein CASSKSTTRDEKLFF.

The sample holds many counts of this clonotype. The CDR3 sequence is CASSLDRGGYGYTF. The CDR3 region has the DNA TGTGCCAGCAGCTTGGACAGGGGCGGCTATGGCTACACCTTC. The chain couples TRBV5-8 to TRBJ1-2; 7 bases map to TRBD1. This CDR3 region has 14 residues. In germline, CDR1 is SGHTS, CDR2 YDEGEE. Losses at the gene ends were 0 bases for V and 4 bases for J; bases not matched to a gene: 3.

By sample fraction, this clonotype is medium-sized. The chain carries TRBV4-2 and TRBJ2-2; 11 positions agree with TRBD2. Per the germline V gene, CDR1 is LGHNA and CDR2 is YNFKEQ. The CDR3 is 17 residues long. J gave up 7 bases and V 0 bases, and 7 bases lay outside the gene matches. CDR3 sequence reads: CASSQEALAGGSGELFF. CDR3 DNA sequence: TGTGCCAGCAGCCAAGAAGCGCTAGCGGGAGGTAGCGGGGAGCTGTTTTTT.

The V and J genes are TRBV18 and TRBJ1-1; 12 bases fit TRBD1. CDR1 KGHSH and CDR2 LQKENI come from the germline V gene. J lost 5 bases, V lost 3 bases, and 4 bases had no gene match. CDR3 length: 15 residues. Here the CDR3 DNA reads TGTGCCAGCTCACCTGGGACAGGGGGCTGGACTGAAGCTTTCTTT. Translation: CASSPGTGGWTEAFF.

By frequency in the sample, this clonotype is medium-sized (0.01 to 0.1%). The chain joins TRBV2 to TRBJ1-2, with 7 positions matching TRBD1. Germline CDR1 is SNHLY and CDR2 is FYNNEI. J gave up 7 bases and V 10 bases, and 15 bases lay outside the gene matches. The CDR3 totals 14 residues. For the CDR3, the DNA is TGTGCCACCGAACAAAGGGGGCGCATGGGTGGCTACACCTTC. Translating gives CATEQRGRMGGYTF.

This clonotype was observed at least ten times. CDR3 nucleotide sequence: TGTGCCAGCAGCAAAGTGAGGACAGGGGGCTACACCTACACCGGGGAGCTGTTTTTT. Encoded protein: CASSKVRTGGYTYTGELFF. The chain has TRBV21-1 and TRBJ2-2; the table's TRBD1 call for D was not verified on the DNA. TRBV21-1 is shown as a pseudogene. The CDR3 contains 19 residues.

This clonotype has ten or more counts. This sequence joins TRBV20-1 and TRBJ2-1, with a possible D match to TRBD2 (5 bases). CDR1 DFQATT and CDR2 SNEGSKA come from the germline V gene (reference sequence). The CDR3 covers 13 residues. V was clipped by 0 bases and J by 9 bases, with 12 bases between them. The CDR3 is CSARDSTRVEQFF. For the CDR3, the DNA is TGCAGTGCTAGAGACTCTACTAGGGTTGAGCAGTTCTTC.

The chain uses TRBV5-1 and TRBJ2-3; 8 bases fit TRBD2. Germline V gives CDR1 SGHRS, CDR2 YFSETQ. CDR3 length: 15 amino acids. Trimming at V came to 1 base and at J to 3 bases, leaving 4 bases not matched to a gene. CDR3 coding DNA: TGCGCCAGCAGCTTGCGGGGGGGCATGACAGATACGCAGTATTTT. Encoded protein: CASSLRGGMTDTQYF.

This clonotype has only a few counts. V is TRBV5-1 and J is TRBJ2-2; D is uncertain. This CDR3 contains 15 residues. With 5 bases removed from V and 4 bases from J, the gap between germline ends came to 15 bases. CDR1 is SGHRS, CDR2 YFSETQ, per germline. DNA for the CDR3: TGCGCCAGCAGTAATGATCCAGGATTCACCGGGGAGCTGTTTTTT. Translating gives CASSNDPGFTGELFF.

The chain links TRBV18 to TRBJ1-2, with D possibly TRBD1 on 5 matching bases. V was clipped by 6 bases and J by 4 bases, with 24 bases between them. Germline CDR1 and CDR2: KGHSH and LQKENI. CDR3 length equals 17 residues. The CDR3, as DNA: TGTGCCAGCTCGCAGGGTCGAGAACTCAGGTTTTTCTATGGCTACACCTTC. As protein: CASSQGRELRFFYGYTF.

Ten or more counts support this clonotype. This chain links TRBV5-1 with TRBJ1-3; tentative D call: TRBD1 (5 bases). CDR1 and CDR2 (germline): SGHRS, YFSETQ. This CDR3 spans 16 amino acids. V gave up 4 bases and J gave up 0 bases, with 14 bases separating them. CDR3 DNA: TGCGCCAGCAGCCCCGGGGACGGGCGCTCTGGAAACACCATATATTTT. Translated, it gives CASSPGDGRSGNTIYF.

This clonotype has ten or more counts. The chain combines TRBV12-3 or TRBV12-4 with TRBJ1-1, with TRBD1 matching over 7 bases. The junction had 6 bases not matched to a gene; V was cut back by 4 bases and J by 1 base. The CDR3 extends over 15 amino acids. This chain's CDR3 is CASSSRQGGNTEAFF. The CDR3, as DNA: TGTGCCAGCAGTTCCAGACAGGGTGGGAACACTGAAGCTTTCTTT.

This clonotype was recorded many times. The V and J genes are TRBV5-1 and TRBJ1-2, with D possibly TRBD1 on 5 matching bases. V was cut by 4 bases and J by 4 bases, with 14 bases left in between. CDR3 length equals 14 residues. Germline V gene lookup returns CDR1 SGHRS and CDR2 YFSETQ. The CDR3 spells CASSPGPAAYGYTF. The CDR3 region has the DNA TGCGCCAGCAGCCCGGGACCTGCGGCCTATGGCTACACCTTC.

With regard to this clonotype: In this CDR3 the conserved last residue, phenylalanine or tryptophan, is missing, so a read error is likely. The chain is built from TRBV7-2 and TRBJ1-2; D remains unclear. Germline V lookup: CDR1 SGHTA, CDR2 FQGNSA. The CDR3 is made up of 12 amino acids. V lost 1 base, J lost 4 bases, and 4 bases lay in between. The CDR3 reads CASSLEVYGYTL. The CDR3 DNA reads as TGTGCCAGCAGCTTAGAGGTCTATGGCTACACCCTT.